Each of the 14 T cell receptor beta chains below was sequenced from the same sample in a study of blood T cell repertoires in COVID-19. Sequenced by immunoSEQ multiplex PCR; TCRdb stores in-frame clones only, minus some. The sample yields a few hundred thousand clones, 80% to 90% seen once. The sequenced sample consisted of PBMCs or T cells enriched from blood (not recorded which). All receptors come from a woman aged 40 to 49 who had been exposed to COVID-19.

The CDR3 nucleotides read TGTGCCAGCAGCCAAGACAGGGGTAATGAAAAACTGTTTTTT. Its protein is CASSQDRGNEKLFF. The gene calls are TRBV4-2 and TRBJ1-4, with a possible D match to TRBD1 (6 bases). V dropped 0 bases and J dropped 4 bases, with 6 bases sitting between them. CDR1 is LGHNA and CDR2 is YNFKEQ in the germline V gene. The length of the CDR3 is 14 residues.

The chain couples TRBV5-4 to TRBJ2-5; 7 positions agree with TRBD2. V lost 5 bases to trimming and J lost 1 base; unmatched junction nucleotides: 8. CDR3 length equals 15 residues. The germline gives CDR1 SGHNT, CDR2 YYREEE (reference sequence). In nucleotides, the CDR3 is TGTGCCAGCAGGTCTCTAGCGGAGAGCCAAGAGACCCAGTACTTC. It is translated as CASRSLAESQETQYF.

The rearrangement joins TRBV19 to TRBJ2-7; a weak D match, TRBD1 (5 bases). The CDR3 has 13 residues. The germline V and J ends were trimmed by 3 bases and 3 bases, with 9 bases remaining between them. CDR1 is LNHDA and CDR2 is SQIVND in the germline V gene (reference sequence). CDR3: CASSMSGIYEQYF. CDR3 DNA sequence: TGTGCCAGTAGTATGTCAGGGATCTACGAGCAGTACTTC.

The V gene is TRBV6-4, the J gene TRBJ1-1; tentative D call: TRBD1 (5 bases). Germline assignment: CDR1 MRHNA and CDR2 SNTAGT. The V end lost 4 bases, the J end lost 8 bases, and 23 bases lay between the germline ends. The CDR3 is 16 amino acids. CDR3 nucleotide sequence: TGTGCCAGCAGTGTAACGGGGCAGGGAGGCCATTCGGAAGCTTTCTTT. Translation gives CASSVTGQGGHSEAFF.

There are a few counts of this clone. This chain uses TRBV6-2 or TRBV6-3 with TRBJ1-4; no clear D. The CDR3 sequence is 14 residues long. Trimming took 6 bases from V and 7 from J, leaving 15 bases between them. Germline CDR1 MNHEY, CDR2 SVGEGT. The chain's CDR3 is CASSPGGPLEKLFF. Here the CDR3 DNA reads TGTGCCAGCAGCCCCGGAGGGCCGCTTGAAAAACTGTTTTTT.

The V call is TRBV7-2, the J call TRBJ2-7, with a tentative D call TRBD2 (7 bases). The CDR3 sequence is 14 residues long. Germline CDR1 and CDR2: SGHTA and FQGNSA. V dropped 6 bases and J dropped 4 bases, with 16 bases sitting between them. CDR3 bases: TGTGCCAGCAGGGGGGGGCAAAAAGGGTACGAGCAGTACTTC. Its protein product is CASRGGQKGYEQYF.

CDR3 amino acids: CASKPDLLAGAYNEQFF. In nucleotides, the CDR3 is TGTGCCAGTAAACCAGATTTACTAGCGGGGGCCTACAATGAGCAGTTCTTC. This sequence joins TRBV19 and TRBJ2-1, with 11 bases matching TRBD2. The ends lost 7 bases at V and 2 bases at J; junction bases unmatched: 10. Germline loops: CDR1 LNHDA, CDR2 SQIVND (reference sequence). CDR3 length equals 17 residues. Supplemented by reference TRBV19 and TRBJ2-1, the full variable domain reads DGGITQSPKYLFRKEGQNVTLSCEQNLNHDAMYWYRQDPGQGLRLIYYSQIVNDFQKGDIAEGYSVSREKKESFPLTVTSAQKNPTAFYLCASKPDLLAGAYNEQFFGPGTRLTVL.

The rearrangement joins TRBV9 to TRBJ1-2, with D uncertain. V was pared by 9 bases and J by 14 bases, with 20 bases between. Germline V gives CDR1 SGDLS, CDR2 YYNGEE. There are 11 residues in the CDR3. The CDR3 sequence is CATPPAPPATF. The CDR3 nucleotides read TGTGCCACCCCCCCCGCGCCCCCCGCGACCTTC.

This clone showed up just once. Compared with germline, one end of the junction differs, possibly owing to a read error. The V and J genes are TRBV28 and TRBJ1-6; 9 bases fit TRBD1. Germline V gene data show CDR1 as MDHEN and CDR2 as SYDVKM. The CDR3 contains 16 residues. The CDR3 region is CASSVGGTGNKSPLHF. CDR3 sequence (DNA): TGTGCCAGCAGTGTGGGGGGGACAGGGAATAAGTCACCCCTCCACTTT. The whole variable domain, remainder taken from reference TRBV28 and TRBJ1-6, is DVKVTQSSRYLVKRTGEKVFLECVQDMDHENMFWYRQDPGLGLRLIYFSYDVKMKEKGDIPEGYSVSREKKERFSLILESASTNQTSMYLCASSVGGTGNKSPLHFGNGTRLTVT.

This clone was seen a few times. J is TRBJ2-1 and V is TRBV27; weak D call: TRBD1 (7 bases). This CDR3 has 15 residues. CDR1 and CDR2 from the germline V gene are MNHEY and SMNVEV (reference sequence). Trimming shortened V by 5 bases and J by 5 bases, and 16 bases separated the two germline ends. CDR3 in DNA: TGTGCCAGCAGTCCTTGGAGGGACAGAGACAATGAGCAGTTCTTC. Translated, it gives CASSPWRDRDNEQFF.

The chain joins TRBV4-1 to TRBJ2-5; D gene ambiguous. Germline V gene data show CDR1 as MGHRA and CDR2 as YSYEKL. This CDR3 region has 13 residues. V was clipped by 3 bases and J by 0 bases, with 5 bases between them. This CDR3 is CASSHTNQETQYF. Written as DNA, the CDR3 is TGCGCCAGCAGCCATACAAACCAAGAGACCCAGTACTTC.

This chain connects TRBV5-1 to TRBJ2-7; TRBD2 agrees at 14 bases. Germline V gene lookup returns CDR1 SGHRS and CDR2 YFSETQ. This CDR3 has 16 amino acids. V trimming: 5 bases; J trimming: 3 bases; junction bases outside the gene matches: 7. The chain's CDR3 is CASRRLAGGTYYEQYF. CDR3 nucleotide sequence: TGCGCCAGCAGAAGACTAGCGGGGGGGACCTACTACGAGCAGTACTTC.

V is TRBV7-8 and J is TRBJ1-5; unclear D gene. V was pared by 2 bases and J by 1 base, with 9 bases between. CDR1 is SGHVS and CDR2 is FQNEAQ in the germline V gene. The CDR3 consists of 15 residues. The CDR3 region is CASSLSQLSNQPQHF. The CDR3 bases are TGTGCCAGCAGCTTAAGTCAGTTAAGCAATCAGCCCCAGCATTTT.

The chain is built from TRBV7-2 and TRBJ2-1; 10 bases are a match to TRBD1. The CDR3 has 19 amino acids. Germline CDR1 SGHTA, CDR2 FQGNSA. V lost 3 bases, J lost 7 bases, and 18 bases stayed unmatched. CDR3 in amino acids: CASSFPGTGVLWSLNEQFF. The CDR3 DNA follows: TGTGCCAGCAGCTTCCCCGGGACAGGGGTATTATGGTCGTTGAATGAGCAGTTCTTC.